The T cell receptor beta chain under discussion was sequenced for a study of T cell repertoires in cytomegalovirus infection. Study-level background: CMV infection plus the matching HLA type was flagged by public TCR beta signatures. Study conclusions and caveats: HLA-C-restricted CMV clonotypes gave the most frequent clonotype in two of eight donors. Identification of carriers of CMV plus the relevant HLA was performed using cumulative public TCR beta family frequency.

A single record per CDR3 protein comes from TCRdb applying MiXCR to the reads. The sample shows around 530,000 distinct CDR3 sequences, around a quarter of them seen only once. Notes on this clonotype: Its antigen is not identified.

V lost 7 bases, J lost 2 bases, and 13 bases lay in between. The CDR3 consists of 14 residues. The source is a human donor in good health (CMV status not recorded). Some clones in this sample may be carry-over from other donors' samples. The rearrangement joins TRBV12-3 or TRBV12-4 to TRBJ2-3, with TRBD2 as a possible D gene (6 bases). The source material was PBMCs. CDR3 bases: TGTGCCAGCACTCTCCGGGACTCCACAGATACGCAGTATTTT. Translating it yields CASTLRDSTDTQYF.